Below, 3 T cell receptor beta chains from the same sample are listed, as sequenced in a study of CD8+ T cells in alopecia areata. In each case, RNA was isolated and then reverse transcribed into cDNA as the sequencing template. Profiling relied on immunoSEQ multiplex PCR, and the TCRdb table lists in-frame clones only, not all of them. The table shows nearly 200,000 clones, with about three fifths occurring only once. Specified treatment: oral pan-JAK inhibitor, 5-10 mg twice daily. Sequences were derived from CD4+ T cells sorted from blood, sampled at week 24, from a patient treated with tofacitinib. All receptors come from a human donor with alopecia areata.

This clone was detected once. The chain has TRBV2 and TRBJ2-5, with TRBD2 matching over 7 bases. The CDR3 spans 13 residues. The trim removed 8 bases at V and 2 bases at J, leaving 5 bases unmatched. The germline V gene encodes CDR1 SNHLY and CDR2 FYNNEI. DNA of the CDR3: TGTGCCAGCGCCAGCGGGGTGCAAGAGACCCAGTACTTC. It codes for CASASGVQETQYF.

For the CDR3, the DNA is TGTGCCAGCAGCGCCCGGGGCGGCCAGACTGAAGCTTTCTTT. Its translation is CASSARGGQTEAFF. The chain is built from TRBV9 and TRBJ1-1, with D maybe TRBD1 (5 bases). The CDR3 has 14 residues. V lost 3 bases, J lost 5 bases, and 14 bases lay in between. Germline V lookup: CDR1 SGDLS, CDR2 YYNGEE.

The chain carries TRBV30 and TRBJ1-2; D unclear. Germline V gene lookup returns CDR1 GTSNPN and CDR2 SVGIG (reference sequence). V was pared by 4 bases and J by 4 bases, with 10 bases between. CDR3 size: 12 residues. The chain's CDR3 is CAWKEISYGYTF. CDR3 DNA sequence: TGTGCCTGGAAGGAGATCAGCTATGGCTACACCTTC.